The clone carrying this T cell receptor beta chain has only a few counts. The library targeted TCRbeta and was prepared with unique molecular identifiers. TCRdb re-called the PCR reads through MiXCR, storing one row per CDR3 protein. The table has hundreds of thousands of distinct CDR3 sequences, 20% to 30% seen once. The sample comes from a study of T-cell reconstitution after alpha-beta-depleted transplantation in children. V was clipped by 5 bases and J by 0 bases, with 12 bases between them. This CDR3 region has 15 residues. CDR1 is MDHEN, CDR2 SYDVKM, per germline. The input for sequencing was PBMCs, mostly from graft donor cells, taken 360 days after TCRalphabeta/CD19-depleted stem cell transplant. The sequence was obtained from a female patient aged 2-9 years who had a stem cell transplant for congenital amegakaryocytic thrombocytopenia, so the T cells may come from the graft donor. V and J are TRBV28 and TRBJ2-3; D ambiguous. CDR3 region: CASSPRWRSTDTQYF. The CDR3 nucleotides read TGTGCCAGCAGTCCTCGGTGGCGCAGCACAGATACGCAGTATTTT. Complete variable domain (other parts from reference TRBV28 and TRBJ2-3): DVKVTQSSRYLVKRTGEKVFLECVQDMDHENMFWYRQDPGLGLRLIYFSYDVKMKEKGDIPEGYSVSREKKERFSLILESASTNQTSMYLCASSPRWRSTDTQYFGPGTRLTVL.